This T cell receptor (beta chain) was sequenced in a study of blood T cell repertoires in COVID-19. The CDR3 is 14 residues long. Germline V lookup: CDR1 SGDLS, CDR2 YYNGEE. V lost 2 bases and J lost 6; bases outside the gene matches: 3. Sequencing was performed with immunoSEQ multiplex PCR; in TCRdb, only in-frame clones are kept and a portion is missing. The sample holds roughly 200,000 clones, less than 85% seen once. The source of this sequence is a woman aged 60 to 75 with acute COVID-19. The chain has TRBV9 and TRBJ2-4; 9 bases match TRBD1. The sample was PBMCs or T cells enriched from blood (not recorded which). In DNA, the CDR3 is TGTGCCAGCAGCGTTTCACAGGGGGCAAACATTCAGTACTTC. Translation gives CASSVSQGANIQYF.